This entry lists 29 T cell receptor beta chains sequenced from one sample in a study of cytomegalovirus exposure and HLA in healthy donors. 13 Jbeta primers and 60 Vbeta primers were used for the PCR. Here immunoSEQ multiplex PCR was the method, and the copy in TCRdb shows in-frame clones only, minus some. The table records some 120,000 clones, 72% of them present only once. Sequenced material: PBMCs. Receptor source: a man aged 30 to 45 in good health and CMV-seronegative.

The rearrangement links TRBV6-5 to TRBJ2-7; D gene ambiguous. V lost 3 bases and J lost 9, with 15 bases in between. Germline CDR1 reads MNHEY; CDR2 reads SVGAGI. This CDR3 contains 13 residues. CDR3 protein: CASSYSRTVGQYF. DNA for the CDR3: TGTGCCAGCAGTTATTCGCGAACGGTCGGGCAGTACTTC.

The chain links TRBV25-1 to TRBJ1-1; no clear D gene. Germline CDR1 and CDR2: MGHDK and SYGVNS. V shed 3 bases and J shed 4 bases, with 15 bases lying between them. The CDR3 is 15 residues long. CDR3 protein: CASSDSGVLGTEAFF. CDR3 sequence (DNA): TGTGCCAGCAGTGACTCGGGTGTCTTGGGCACTGAAGCTTTCTTT. The full variable domain, in which reference TRBV25-1 and TRBJ1-1 provide the parts outside the CDR3, is EADIYQTPRYLVIGTGKKITLECSQTMGHDKMYWYQQDPGMELHLIHYSYGVNSTEKGDLSSESTVSRIRTEHFPLTLESARPSHTSQYLCASSDSGVLGTEAFFGQGTRLTVV.

The chain joins TRBV29-1 to TRBJ2-7; 8 bases fit TRBD2. Germline V gene sequence: CDR1 SQVTM, CDR2 ANQGSEA. The length of the CDR3 is 13 residues. V shed 6 bases and J 1 base; nucleotides not matched to a gene: 5. CDR3 amino acids: CSVAGGRSYEQYF. Here the CDR3 DNA reads TGCAGCGTGGCGGGGGGACGGTCCTACGAGCAGTACTTC.

This clone was counted a few times. This chain uses TRBV10-1 with TRBJ2-7; D is ambiguous. CDR3 size: 13 residues. Germline V gene data show CDR1 as WNHNN and CDR2 as SYGVQD (reference sequence). V was clipped by 5 bases and J by 6 bases, with 14 bases between them. The CDR3 bases are TGCGCCAGCAGTATTACCCACTCCGGCGAGCAGTACTTC. Encoded protein: CASSITHSGEQYF.

The chain couples TRBV9 to TRBJ2-7; TRBD1 agrees at 10 bases. J was trimmed by 6 bases and V by 3 bases; bases with no gene match: 6. Germline V gene sequence: CDR1 SGDLS, CDR2 YYNGEE. The CDR3 sequence is 14 residues long. CDR3 region: CASSARQGAGEQYF. For the CDR3, the DNA is TGTGCCAGCAGCGCAAGACAGGGGGCAGGCGAGCAGTACTTC.

The genes are TRBV18 and TRBJ1-4; TRBD1 matches 7 bases. J gave up 7 bases and V 3 bases, and 2 bases lay outside the gene matches. Germline assignment: CDR1 KGHSH and CDR2 LQKENI. The CDR3 has 13 residues. The CDR3 DNA sequence: TGTGCCAGCTCACCGACAGGGTTTGAAAAACTGTTTTTT. Protein: CASSPTGFEKLFF.

The V gene is TRBV4-1, the J gene TRBJ2-5, with TRBD2 matching over 7 bases. This CDR3 comprises 13 residues. V gave up 8 bases and J gave up 5 bases; unmatched junction bases: 8. Germline CDR1 reads MGHRA; CDR2 reads YSYEKL. CDR3 bases: TGCGCCAGCGGTATCGTGGGGGGGGAGACCCAGTACTTC. The encoded protein is CASGIVGGETQYF.

The chain recombines TRBV4-3 with TRBJ1-6; D call uncertain. CDR1 is LGHNA and CDR2 is YSLEER in the germline V gene. Trimming stripped 2 bases from V and 5 bases from J, with 10 bases between. This CDR3 is built from 15 residues. CDR3 protein: CASSQPVGDNSPLHF. The CDR3 nucleotides are TGCGCCAGCAGCCAACCCGTCGGGGATAATTCACCCCTCCACTTT.

CDR3 sequence (DNA): TGTGCCAGCAGATATAACGAGCAGTACTTC. Translation gives CASRYNEQYF. The chain joins TRBV2 to TRBJ2-7; no firm D call. Looked up from germline, CDR1 is SNHLY and CDR2 is FYNNEI. With 6 bases removed from V and 5 bases from J, the gap between germline ends came to 5 bases. The CDR3 totals 10 residues.

This rearrangement joins TRBV19 to TRBJ2-7, with TRBD1 matching 10 bases. The length of the CDR3 is 15 residues. Trimming removed 5 bases from V and 6 bases from J; junction bases left unmatched: 10. Per germline, CDR1 LNHDA and CDR2 SQIVND (reference sequence). CDR3: CASSLIGQGEFEQYF. In nucleotides, the CDR3 is TGTGCCAGTAGTTTAATCGGACAGGGGGAATTCGAGCAGTACTTC.

This chain joins TRBV6-5 and TRBJ2-7; 9 bases fit TRBD1. The ends lost 5 bases at V and 6 bases at J; junction bases unmatched: 5. Germline values: CDR1 MNHEY, CDR2 SVGAGI. This CDR3 is 13 amino acids long. The CDR3 here is CASSGTGRTEQYF. For the CDR3, the DNA is TGTGCCAGCAGTGGGACAGGGAGAACCGAGCAGTACTTC.

The chain is built from TRBV9 and TRBJ1-4; no clear D gene. The CDR3 is made up of 14 amino acids. Per germline, CDR1 SGDLS and CDR2 YYNGEE. The V end was cut by 3 bases, the J end by 7 bases, with 13 bases between. The CDR3 loop is CASSGYARGEKLFF. CDR3 nucleotides: TGTGCCAGCAGCGGCTACGCCCGGGGTGAAAAACTGTTTTTT. The full variable domain, with the rest looked up from reference TRBV9 and TRBJ1-4, is DSGVTQTPKHLITATGQRVTLRCSPRSGDLSVYWYQQSLDQGLQFLIQYYNGEERAKGNILERFSAQQFPDLHSELNLSSLELGDSALYFCASSGYARGEKLFFGSGTQLSVL.

This clone was observed a handful of times. J is TRBJ1-2 and V is TRBV11-3, with 11 bases fitting TRBD1. V shed 5 bases and J 14 bases; nucleotides not matched to a gene: 7. The CDR3 is made up of 12 amino acids. Germline assignment: CDR1 SGHNT and CDR2 YENEEA. The CDR3 sequence is CASSQGTGGKTF. The CDR3 coding sequence is TGTGCCAGCAGCCAAGGGACAGGGGGGAAGACCTTC.

This sequence joins TRBV5-3 and TRBJ2-7, with D perhaps TRBD1 (5 bases). TRBV5-3 is treated as an ORF (open reading frame) with a function not yet certain. V was clipped by 9 bases and J by 7 bases, with 20 bases between them. This CDR3 contains 13 residues. CDR3 residues: CATTGGSPREQYF. The DNA of the CDR3 is TGTGCCACCACAGGCGGCAGCCCTCGGGAGCAGTACTTC.

The CDR3 is CASSLDQDNEFF. The CDR3 DNA is TGCGCCAGCAGCTTGGATCAGGACAATGAGTTCTTC. This chain uses TRBV5-1 with TRBJ2-1; maybe TRBD1 (5 bases). CDR1 and CDR2 from the germline V gene are SGHRS and YFSETQ. V was shortened by 0 bases and J by 14 bases, with 12 bases between the two germline ends. CDR3 length equals 12 residues.

In its sample, this clone was seen once. This sequence joins TRBV6-5 and TRBJ2-3; possibly TRBD1 for D (6 bases). This CDR3 region has 14 residues. Germline V gene sequence: CDR1 MNHEY, CDR2 SVGAGI. V gave up 5 bases and J gave up 2 bases, with 11 bases separating them. CDR3 in DNA: TGTGCCAGCAGTAAAGGACAGACCACAGATACGCAGTATTTT. Amino acid sequence: CASSKGQTTDTQYF.

The gene calls are TRBV5-1 and TRBJ2-1, with 8 bases that match TRBD1. Germline CDR1 reads SGHRS; CDR2 reads YFSETQ. V lost 6 bases and J lost 5; bases outside the gene matches: 7. The CDR3 totals 14 residues. The CDR3 DNA reads as TGCGCCAGCACGGACAGGGACGTCGACAATGAGCAGTTCTTC. It translates to CASTDRDVDNEQFF.

V usage is TRBV20-1 and J usage is TRBJ2-1; 7 positions match TRBD1. CDR3 size: 11 residues. CDR1 is DFQATT, CDR2 SNEGSKA, per germline (reference sequence). The junction had 5 bases not matched to a gene; V was cut back by 6 bases and J by 9 bases. CDR3 region: CSASDRSEQFF. CDR3 DNA: TGCAGTGCATCGGACAGGTCTGAGCAGTTCTTC.

The rearrangement uses TRBV28 and TRBJ1-5; possibly TRBD1 for D (6 bases). Per germline, CDR1 MDHEN and CDR2 SYDVKM. V lost 5 bases to trimming and J lost 0 bases, with 32 bases between them. This CDR3 region has 22 residues. CDR3 sequence (DNA): TGTGCCAGCAGTCCCGGGTATAGGGCAGGAGGTCCCAGGGGCTATAGCAATCAGCCCCAGCATTTT. It encodes CASSPGYRAGGPRGYSNQPQHF.

This chain joins TRBV6-6 and TRBJ1-2, with unresolved D. Germline V gene data show CDR1 as MNHNY and CDR2 as SVGAGI (reference sequence). V dropped 5 bases and J dropped 4 bases, with 11 bases sitting between them. CDR3 size: 13 residues. Here the CDR3 reads CASSDQVFYGYTF. CDR3 DNA: TGTGCCAGCAGTGATCAGGTCTTCTATGGCTACACCTTC.

The DNA of the CDR3 is TGTGCCAGCAGCAAAGGGCAGGGAAGGGCTGAAGCTTTCTTT. Its protein product is CASSKGQGRAEAFF. This sequence joins TRBV21-1 and TRBJ1-1; TRBD1 is the table's D call, not checked against the DNA. TRBV21-1 is assigned pseudogene status. The length of the CDR3 is 14 residues.

With regard to this clone: The same CDR3 is also encoded by other DNA sequences in this sample. The V gene is TRBV5-1, the J gene TRBJ1-2, with D unresolved. V lost 4 bases to trimming and J lost 4 bases, with 8 bases between them. CDR1 and CDR2 (germline): SGHRS, YFSETQ. CDR3 length: 12 residues. The CDR3 region is CASSPDTYGYTF. Here the CDR3 DNA reads TGCGCCAGCAGCCCAGACACCTATGGCTACACCTTC.

The chain couples TRBV5-6 to TRBJ2-1; TRBD2 matches at 13 bases. V lost 2 bases, J lost 3 bases, and 5 bases stayed unmatched. The CDR3 runs to 17 residues. From germline, CDR1 is SGHDT and CDR2 YYEEEE. CDR3 amino acids: CASSLRLAGGLYNEQFF. The CDR3 nucleotides read TGTGCCAGCAGCTTACGACTAGCGGGGGGACTCTACAATGAGCAGTTCTTC.

CDR3 sequence: CASSPRNLGGDNEQFF. The CDR3 DNA is TGTGCCAGCTCACCTCGTAACCTTGGAGGAGACAATGAGCAGTTCTTC. This rearrangement joins TRBV18 to TRBJ2-1; D might be TRBD2 (5 bases). The CDR3 has 16 residues. V was clipped by 3 bases and J by 5 bases, with 17 bases between them. The V gene's germline CDR1 is KGHSH and CDR2 LQKENI.

This chain uses TRBV5-1 with TRBJ2-3; 15 bases are shared with TRBD2. The V and J ends lost 3 bases and 1 base, in that order; junction bases with no gene match: 6. This CDR3 region has 18 residues. Germline loops: CDR1 SGHRS, CDR2 YFSETQ. As DNA, the CDR3 is TGCGCCAGCAGCTCTGGACTAGCGGGGGGGCCGGGCACAGATACGCAGTATTTT. Translation: CASSSGLAGGPGTDTQYF.

This chain connects TRBV4-3 to TRBJ2-3; TRBD2 agrees at 10 bases. J gave up 0 bases and V 0 bases, and 6 bases lay outside the gene matches. Germline V gene lookup returns CDR1 LGHNA and CDR2 YSLEER. The CDR3 spans 18 residues. The CDR3 DNA is TGCGCCAGCAGCCAAGAGTGGGTAGCGGGGGGTAGCACAGATACGCAGTATTTT. Encoded protein: CASSQEWVAGGSTDTQYF.

This clone was seen once. The chain couples TRBV19 to TRBJ1-2; D is possibly TRBD1 (5 bases). V dropped 10 bases and J dropped 1 base, with 13 bases sitting between them. The germline V gene encodes CDR1 LNHDA and CDR2 SQIVND (reference sequence). The CDR3 has 13 residues. This CDR3 reads CATRRQNNYGYTF. As DNA, the CDR3 is TGTGCCACTCGCAGACAGAATAACTATGGCTACACCTTC.

The V call is TRBV4-2, the J call TRBJ1-2, with D possibly being TRBD1 (5 bases). V was cut by 1 base and J by 5 bases, with 20 bases left in between. Germline assignment: CDR1 LGHNA and CDR2 YNFKEQ. This CDR3 has 17 residues. The CDR3 protein is CASSQGVGGSVGYGYTF. The CDR3 DNA follows: TGTGCCAGCAGCCAAGGAGTTGGGGGGTCAGTAGGATATGGCTACACCTTC.

The gene calls are TRBV7-2 and TRBJ1-6; D is possibly TRBD1 (5 bases). The CDR3 spans 14 residues. Germline-derived CDR1 and CDR2 are SGHTA and FQGNSA. The ends were cut back, 5 bases at V and 6 bases at J, with 11 bases in the middle. The CDR3 bases are TGTGCCAGCAGCCCCGGGGGGTCTAATTCACCCCTCCACTTT. Its translation: CASSPGGSNSPLHF.